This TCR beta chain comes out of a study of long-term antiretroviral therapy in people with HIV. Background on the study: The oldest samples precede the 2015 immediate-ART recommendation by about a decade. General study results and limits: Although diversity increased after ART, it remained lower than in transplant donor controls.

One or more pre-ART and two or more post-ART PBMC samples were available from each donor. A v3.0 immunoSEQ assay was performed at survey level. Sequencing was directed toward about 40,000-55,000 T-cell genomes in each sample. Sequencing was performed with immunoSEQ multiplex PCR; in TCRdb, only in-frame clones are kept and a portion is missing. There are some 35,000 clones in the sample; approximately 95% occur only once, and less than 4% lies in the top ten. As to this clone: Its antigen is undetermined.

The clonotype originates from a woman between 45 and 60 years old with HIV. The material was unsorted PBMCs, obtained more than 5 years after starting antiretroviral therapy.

The CDR3 spells CASSAGLSNEQFF. DNA for the CDR3: TGTGCCAGCAGCGCGGGTCTATCCAATGAGCAGTTCTTC. V and J are TRBV11-1 and TRBJ2-1; D perhaps matches TRBD2 (5 bases). Germline V gene data show CDR1 as SGHAT and CDR2 as FQDESV (reference sequence). The ends were cut back, 5 bases at V and 6 bases at J, with 11 bases in the middle. This CDR3 region has 13 residues. The full variable domain, with the rest looked up from reference TRBV11-1 and TRBJ2-1, is EAEVAQSPRYKITEKSQAVAFWCDPISGHATLYWYRQILGQGPELLVQFQDESVVDDSQLPKDRFSAERLKGVDSTLKIQPAELGDSAMYLCASSAGLSNEQFFGPGTRLTVL.